This T cell receptor delta chain appears in the sequencing data of a study of Vδ1+ human thymocytes. Broader study findings: Thymic TRG and TRD repertoires appeared highly polyclonal, with Gaussian CDR3 length distributions.

Sequences come from RNA converted to cDNA by reverse transcription. Multiplex PCR used pooled V-gene forward primers and a constant-region reverse primer to amplify CDR3s. TCRdb reanalysed the multiplex PCR reads with CATT. The table shows approximately 58,000 delta-chain clones, with roughly 16% occurring only once. The CDR3 loop spans 20 amino acids. CDR1 and CDR2 (germline): TSWWSYY, QGS. V shed 0 bases and J 0 bases; nucleotides not matched to a gene: 16. A word on this clone: The antigen remains unidentified.

Material: Vdelta1+ gamma-delta thymocytes from the thymus. Subset meaning: FACS-sorted CD3+ TCRalphabeta- TCRVdelta1+ TCRVdelta2- thymocytes. The TCR was taken from a girl in the first two years of life who had congenital heart surgery. The V call is TRDV1, the J call TRDJ1, with 7 bases identical to TRDD3. DNA for the CDR3: TGTGCTCTTGGGGAACTGGCGACGATTCTGGGGGGTCCCTACACCGATAAACTCATCTTT. It specifies CALGELATILGGPYTDKLIF.